This entry describes one TCR beta chain. This sample was included in a study of cytomegalovirus exposure and HLA in healthy donors. The CDR3 contains 12 residues. V was cut by 3 bases and J by 3 bases, with 6 bases left in between. CDR1 and CDR2 (germline): MNHEY, SMNVEV (reference sequence). Sequencing used immunoSEQ multiplex PCR; TCRdb keeps in-frame clones, though not all of them. The sample carries 55,000 to 75,000 clones, 91% recorded once. Sequencing was carried out using PBMCs. This sequence joins TRBV27 and TRBJ2-7; TRBD2 is a possible D gene (6 bases). The clonotype comes from a man aged 18 to 30 in good health and CMV-seronegative. CDR3 sequence: CASSFSGYEQYF. CDR3 sequence (DNA): TGTGCCAGCAGTTTTAGCGGCTACGAGCAGTACTTC.